Following are 6 T cell receptor beta chains from one sample sequenced in a study of shared clonotypes between healthy human individuals. The table came from immunoSEQ multiplex PCR; TCRdb's copy has only in-frame clones and leaves some out. The table has about 2.4 million clones, roughly 92% seen once. Sequenced input: naive CD4+ T cells sorted from blood. Noted subset: CD45RA+ positively selected. These receptor sequences come from a man between 18 and 35 years old in good health.

V is TRBV28 and J is TRBJ1-2, with D unresolved. The V gene lost 6 bases and the J gene lost 4 bases, with 18 bases spanning the gap. From germline, CDR1 is MDHEN and CDR2 SYDVKM. The CDR3 extends over 15 amino acids. CDR3 coding DNA: TGTGCCAGCAGGAGCCCTCGCGGATTCTCCTATGGCTACACCTTC. Protein: CASRSPRGFSYGYTF.

The CDR3 DNA sequence: TGCGCCAGCAGCCAAGATCAGGGTGGCTGGGGTAATGAAAAACTGTTTTTT. It yields the protein CASSQDQGGWGNEKLFF. The rearrangement links TRBV4-1 to TRBJ1-4, with D possibly being TRBD1 (5 bases). From germline, CDR1 is MGHRA and CDR2 YSYEKL. CDR3 length: 17 residues. The ends were cut back, 0 bases at V and 4 bases at J, with 15 bases in the middle.

This clone was counted a single time. The chain joins TRBV6-1 to TRBJ2-7; D is unresolved. CDR1 is MNHNS, CDR2 SASEGT, per germline. The CDR3 loop spans 15 amino acids. V lost 0 bases to trimming and J lost 0 bases, with 9 bases between them. CDR3 region: CASSEAAVISYEQYF. CDR3 coding DNA: TGTGCCAGCAGTGAAGCGGCGGTGATCTCCTACGAGCAGTACTTC.

The rearrangement uses TRBV5-6 and TRBJ1-2, with D unclear. Germline CDR1 is SGHDT and CDR2 is YYEEEE. The CDR3 loop spans 12 amino acids. V was pared by 1 base and J by 8 bases, with 9 bases between. The CDR3 region is CASSLRAFGYTF. CDR3 DNA: TGTGCCAGCAGCTTGAGAGCATTCGGCTACACCTTC.

The chain links TRBV2 to TRBJ1-5; a weak D match, TRBD1 (6 bases). CDR3 length equals 19 residues. V dropped 6 bases and J dropped 0 bases, with 24 bases sitting between them. Germline V gene data show CDR1 as SNHLY and CDR2 as FYNNEI. For the CDR3, the DNA is TGTGCCAGCAGCCACCCCCGGGGAGGATTAGGGGGTAGCAATCAGCCCCAGCATTTT. Its protein product is CASSHPRGGLGGSNQPQHF.

The chain couples TRBV7-2 to TRBJ1-3; D is unresolved. The V and J ends lost 1 base and 0 bases respectively, with 7 bases between them. The CDR3 has 15 amino acids. Germline lookup yields CDR1 SGHTA and CDR2 FQGNSA. The CDR3 protein is CASSLGADSGNTIYF. DNA for the CDR3: TGTGCCAGCAGCTTAGGGGCCGACTCTGGAAACACCATATATTTT.